This T cell receptor beta chain was recovered during a study of blood T cell repertoires in COVID-19. Study-level background: Material from acute and convalescent COVID-19 was sourced from the United States, Italy and Spain.

Methods used by the authors: Reference gene primer amplification in the assay estimated nucleated cell counts. Here immunoSEQ multiplex PCR was the method, and the copy in TCRdb shows in-frame clones only, minus some. That table furnishes V, J and clone size, whereas the DNA furnished D and trimming. The sample records 150,000 to 200,000 clones, more than 75% being singletons. The germline V and J ends were trimmed by 4 bases and 2 bases, with 8 bases remaining between them. CDR3 length: 13 residues. The specimen sequenced was peripheral blood. This receptor was identified in a middle-aged man with active or convalescent COVID-19. The V and J genes are TRBV12-3 or TRBV12-4 and TRBJ1-1, with TRBD1 as a possible D gene (5 bases). The CDR3 coding sequence is TGTGCCAGCAGTTGGAGGGGTAACACTGAAGCTTTCTTT. Residues: CASSWRGNTEAFF.